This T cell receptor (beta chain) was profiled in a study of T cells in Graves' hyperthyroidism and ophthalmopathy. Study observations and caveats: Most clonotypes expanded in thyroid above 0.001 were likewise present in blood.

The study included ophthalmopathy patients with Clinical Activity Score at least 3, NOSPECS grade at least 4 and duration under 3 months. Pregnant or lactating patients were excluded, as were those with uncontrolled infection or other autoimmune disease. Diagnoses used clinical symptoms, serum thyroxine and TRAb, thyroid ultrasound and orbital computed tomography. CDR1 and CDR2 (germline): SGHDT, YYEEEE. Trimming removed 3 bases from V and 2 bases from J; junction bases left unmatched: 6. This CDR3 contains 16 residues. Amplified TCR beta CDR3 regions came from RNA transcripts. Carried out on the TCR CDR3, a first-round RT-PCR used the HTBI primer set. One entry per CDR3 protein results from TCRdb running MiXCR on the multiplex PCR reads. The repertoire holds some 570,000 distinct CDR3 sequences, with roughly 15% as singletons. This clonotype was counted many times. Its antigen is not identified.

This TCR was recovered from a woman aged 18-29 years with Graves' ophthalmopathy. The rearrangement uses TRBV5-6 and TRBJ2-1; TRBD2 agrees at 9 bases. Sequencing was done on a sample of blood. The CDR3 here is CASSSAKREAYNEQFF. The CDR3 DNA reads TGTGCCAGCAGCTCGGCTAAGCGGGAGGCCTACAATGAGCAGTTCTTC.